This passage covers 28 T cell receptor beta chains from one sample sequenced in a study of identical twins. TCRdb fed the 5' RACE reads into MiXCR, producing one record per CDR3 protein. Among around 1.7 million distinct CDR3 sequences, more than 30% were seen once, and the ten largest hold roughly 0.3%. Material for sequencing was cord blood. These receptors were collected from a newborn girl in good health.

This chain connects TRBV29-1 to TRBJ2-7; 7 bases are shared with TRBD2. The CDR3 totals 10 residues. Trimming removed 7 bases from V and 5 bases from J; junction bases left unmatched: 2. Per germline, CDR1 SQVTM and CDR2 ANQGSEA. DNA for the CDR3: TGCAGCGCCGGGACTAACGAGCAGTACTTC. Translating it yields CSAGTNEQYF.

This clonotype appeared a few times. This chain joins TRBV5-1 and TRBJ1-2; 10 nucleotides line up with TRBD1. The CDR3 length is 13 residues. J lost 8 bases, V lost 5 bases, and 6 bases had no gene match. Germline loops: CDR1 SGHRS, CDR2 YFSETQ. CDR3 in DNA: TGCGCCAGCAGTGCCGGGACAGGGGTGGGCTACACCTTC. This gives the protein CASSAGTGVGYTF.

This rearrangement joins TRBV4-2 to TRBJ2-3; 7 bases fit TRBD1. From germline, CDR1 is LGHNA and CDR2 YNFKEQ. The J segment lost 1 base and the V segment lost 4 bases, leaving 5 bases of the junction unmatched. The CDR3 contains 15 residues. The CDR3 sequence is CASSRNTGGTDTQYF. The CDR3 DNA reads as TGTGCCAGCAGCCGGAATACAGGGGGCACAGATACGCAGTATTTT.

This clonotype was counted a few times. The genes are TRBV6-4 and TRBJ1-4; D unclear. Per the germline V gene, CDR1 is MRHNA and CDR2 is SNTAGT. This CDR3 contains 14 residues. V lost 0 bases and J lost 0, with 2 bases in between. The CDR3 is CASSDSTTNEKLFF. Written as DNA, the CDR3 is TGTGCCAGCAGTGACTCCACAACTAATGAAAAACTGTTTTTT.

The chain carries TRBV5-6 and TRBJ2-1; D gene ambiguous. The CDR3 extends over 12 amino acids. The germline V gene encodes CDR1 SGHDT and CDR2 YYEEEE. V dropped 1 base and J dropped 13 bases, with 12 bases sitting between them. The CDR3 nucleotides read TGTGCCAGCAGCTTGATGGTGCCTCCCCAGTTCTTC. Its translation is CASSLMVPPQFF. The full variable domain, its missing parts supplied by reference TRBV5-6 and TRBJ2-1, is DAGVTQSPTHLIKTRGQQVTLRCSPKSGHDTVSWYQQALGQGPQFIFQYYEEEERQRGNFPDRFSGHQFPNYSSELNVNALLLGDSALYLCASSLMVPPQFFGPGTRLTVL.

This chain uses TRBV7-2 with TRBJ1-1; a possible D gene is TRBD1 (5 bases). The CDR3 runs to 16 residues. V gave up 0 bases and J gave up 0 bases, with 11 bases separating them. Looked up from germline, CDR1 is SGHTA and CDR2 is FQGNSA. The CDR3 DNA reads as TGTGCCAGCAGCTTAGCCGGACTGGGGGTGAACACTGAAGCTTTCTTT. It specifies CASSLAGLGVNTEAFF. Drawing the rest from reference TRBV7-2 and TRBJ1-1, the complete variable domain is GAGVSQSPSNKVTEKGKDVELRCDPISGHTALYWYRQSLGQGLEFLIYFQGNSAPDKSGLPSDRFSAERTGGSVSTLTIQRTQQEDSAVYLCASSLAGLGVNTEAFFGQGTRLTVV.

This sequence joins TRBV20-1 and TRBJ2-7; a weak D match, TRBD2 (5 bases). Germline V gene data show CDR1 as DFQATT and CDR2 as SNEGSKA (reference sequence). The germline V and J ends were trimmed by 2 bases and 0 bases, with 17 bases remaining between them. This CDR3 spans 16 amino acids. The DNA of the CDR3 is TGCAGTGCTAGATTGATAGCGACCGGAAGCTCCTACGAGCAGTACTTC. It encodes CSARLIATGSSYEQYF.

The chain combines TRBV5-6 with TRBJ2-1, with TRBD1 matching 10 bases. V was pared by 1 base and J by 5 bases, with 6 bases of the junction left unmatched. CDR1 and CDR2 from the germline V gene are SGHDT and YYEEEE. The CDR3 contains 16 residues. CDR3 sequence: CASSLSRQGADNEQFF. CDR3 sequence (DNA): TGTGCCAGCAGCTTGTCGCGACAGGGGGCCGACAATGAGCAGTTCTTC.

Only one count was recorded for this clonotype. At one of its ends the junction is not consistent with the germline gene, which may arise from a read error. J is TRBJ1-5 and V is TRBV6-5; D may be TRBD1 (5 bases). The CDR3 length is 12 residues. Germline values: CDR1 MNHEY, CDR2 SVGAGI. CDR3 residues: CASMEDNQPQHF. The CDR3 DNA follows: TGTGCCAGCATGGAGGACAATCAGCCTCAGCATTTT.

This chain connects TRBV12-3 or TRBV12-4 to TRBJ1-6; D not certain. The V end was cut by 4 bases, the J end by 1 base, with 8 bases between. The CDR3 has 15 amino acids. The chain's CDR3 is CASSWGPSYNSPLHF. Here the CDR3 DNA reads TGTGCCAGCAGTTGGGGTCCTTCCTATAATTCACCCCTCCACTTT.

The V gene is TRBV7-9, the J gene TRBJ2-1; TRBD1 is a possible D gene (5 bases). CDR1 is SEHNR, CDR2 FQNEAQ, per germline (reference sequence). The ends were cut back, 3 bases at V and 5 bases at J, with 11 bases in the middle. This CDR3 is 14 amino acids long. CDR3 sequence reads: CASSFLRRDNEQFF. DNA of the CDR3: TGTGCCAGCAGCTTTCTACGCAGGGACAATGAGCAGTTCTTC.

The table lists this clonotype with a count of one. The chain combines TRBV10-3 with TRBJ1-1, with 10 bases fitting TRBD1. Germline-derived CDR1 and CDR2 are ENHRY and SYGVKD. This CDR3 is 15 amino acids long. V lost 8 bases to trimming and J lost 1 base; unmatched junction nucleotides: 7. The CDR3 DNA reads TGTGCCATCGCTCCCCGGGACAGGGGGAACACTGAAGCTTTCTTT. Translated, it gives CAIAPRDRGNTEAFF.

The V and J genes are TRBV27 and TRBJ1-4; no clear D. V lost 7 bases, J lost 0 bases, and 15 bases lay in between. This CDR3 has 16 amino acids. Germline CDR1 is MNHEY and CDR2 is SMNVEV (reference sequence). The CDR3 here is CASTLGSEPTNEKLFF. DNA for the CDR3: TGTGCCAGCACACTCGGCAGTGAGCCAACTAATGAAAAACTGTTTTTT.

This clonotype was found a few times. The chain recombines TRBV6-6 with TRBJ1-1; TRBD1 might be the D (5 bases). V lost 0 bases and J 10 bases, leaving 9 bases between the germline ends. The CDR3 has 12 amino acids. From germline, CDR1 is MNHNY and CDR2 SVGAGI (reference sequence). The CDR3 DNA sequence: TGTGCCAGCAGTTACTCGTGGCAGGGAGCTTTCTTT. Amino acids: CASSYSWQGAFF.

The V call is TRBV6-6, the J call TRBJ2-3; 8 bases match TRBD2. V was clipped by 6 bases and J by 0 bases; unmatched bases: 8. From germline, CDR1 is MNHNY and CDR2 SVGAGI (reference sequence). The CDR3 is 16 residues long. CDR3 nucleotide sequence: TGTGCCAGCAGCCTAACTAGCGGAAAGAGCACAGATACGCAGTATTTT. Protein: CASSLTSGKSTDTQYF.

V gene TRBV27 combines with J gene TRBJ1-6; 12 positions match TRBD1. The length of the CDR3 is 18 residues. J lost 5 bases, V lost 1 base, and 6 bases had no gene match. The V gene's germline CDR1 is MNHEY and CDR2 SMNVEV (reference sequence). For the CDR3, the DNA is TGTGCCAGCAGTTTATTAAGGGACAGGGGGCTAGATAATTCACCCCTCCACTTT. Amino acid sequence: CASSLLRDRGLDNSPLHF.

This clonotype was counted a single time. The chain carries TRBV9 and TRBJ2-1, with 10 positions matching TRBD2. Germline V gene sequence: CDR1 SGDLS, CDR2 YYNGEE. CDR3 size: 16 residues. After removal of 0 bases from V and 4 bases from J, the junction contained 4 bases not matched to a gene. This CDR3 is CASSVEVLAGYNEQFF. In DNA, the CDR3 is TGTGCCAGCAGCGTAGAGGTACTAGCGGGGTACAATGAGCAGTTCTTC.

The chain combines TRBV6-1 with TRBJ1-5; a possible D gene is TRBD1 (6 bases). Per the germline V gene, CDR1 is MNHNS and CDR2 is SASEGT. CDR3 length equals 17 residues. V dropped 7 bases and J dropped 0 bases, with 19 bases sitting between them. CDR3 region: CASTAERGALSNQPQHF. CDR3 sequence (DNA): TGTGCCAGCACCGCAGAGAGGGGGGCCCTTAGCAATCAGCCCCAGCATTTT.

The chain is built from TRBV11-2 and TRBJ1-4; 8 bases line up with TRBD1. CDR1 and CDR2 from the germline V gene are SGHAT and FQNNGV. With V trimmed by 2 bases and J by 7 bases, 6 bases remained unmatched. This CDR3 has 15 residues. CDR3 sequence: CASSLNRGGSEKLFF. DNA for the CDR3: TGTGCCAGCAGCTTAAACAGGGGGGGGAGTGAAAAACTGTTTTTT.

This clonotype has a handful of counts. The chain uses TRBV2 and TRBJ1-6; D gene uncertain. V lost 0 bases, J lost 0 bases, and 6 bases lay in between. The CDR3 length is 16 residues. Germline V gives CDR1 SNHLY, CDR2 FYNNEI. CDR3 loop: CASSEASRSYNSPLHF. The CDR3 DNA reads TGTGCCAGCAGTGAAGCGTCCCGCTCCTATAATTCACCCCTCCACTTT.

The chain has TRBV27 and TRBJ1-2, with D perhaps TRBD1 (5 bases). Germline V gene lookup returns CDR1 MNHEY and CDR2 SMNVEV (reference sequence). This CDR3 has 15 amino acids. V dropped 4 bases and J dropped 3 bases, with 15 bases sitting between them. The CDR3 DNA reads as TGTGCCAGCAGTTACCGAACAGGCTCCTACTATGGCTACACCTTC. It is translated as CASSYRTGSYYGYTF.

A few counts support this clonotype. This sequence joins TRBV3-1 and TRBJ1-2; TRBD1 is a possible D gene (6 bases). V lost 5 bases, J lost 3 bases, and 13 bases lay in between. Germline V gives CDR1 LGHDT, CDR2 YNNKEL (reference sequence). The CDR3 totals 14 residues. CDR3 protein: CASSYRVRDYGYTF. The CDR3 DNA sequence: TGTGCCAGCAGCTACAGGGTTAGGGACTATGGCTACACCTTC.

The chain combines TRBV6-2 or TRBV6-3 with TRBJ2-5; 10 bases match TRBD2. The CDR3 is 15 residues long. V was pared by 6 bases and J by 5 bases, with 9 bases of the junction left unmatched. From germline, CDR1 is MNHEY and CDR2 SVGEGT. The CDR3 loop is CASSPISGREETQYF. CDR3 DNA: TGTGCCAGCAGCCCCATCAGCGGGAGGGAGGAGACCCAGTACTTC.

The J gene is TRBJ2-4, the V gene TRBV27; the match to TRBD2 covers 9 bases. The end of the DNA is better explained by TRBJ2-7, so the J call may be wrong. In germline, CDR1 is MNHEY, CDR2 SMNVEV (reference sequence). CDR3 length: 14 amino acids. This CDR3 reads CASSPWTSEIEQYF. The CDR3, as DNA: TGTGCCAGCAGTCCATGGACTAGCGAGATCGAGCAGTACTTC.

This clonotype appeared a few times. The V and J genes are TRBV2 and TRBJ1-5; D is perhaps TRBD1 (5 bases). CDR1 is SNHLY and CDR2 is FYNNEI in the germline V gene. Trimming pared 4 bases from V and 2 bases from J, leaving 9 bases between. CDR3 length equals 14 residues. CDR3 in amino acids: CASSVRQRNQPQHF. For the CDR3, the DNA is TGTGCCAGCAGTGTAAGACAGCGCAATCAGCCCCAGCATTTT.

This clonotype was observed a few times. This rearrangement joins TRBV7-2 to TRBJ2-1; 7 bases align to TRBD2. The length of the CDR3 is 11 residues. Trimming took 3 bases from V and 13 from J; bases not matched to a gene: 3. Germline-derived CDR1 and CDR2 are SGHTA and FQGNSA. DNA of the CDR3: TGTGCCAGCAGCTTTTGGGAGGGCCAGTTCTTC. Its protein is CASSFWEGQFF.

This clonotype was counted many times. The J gene is TRBJ2-5, the V gene TRBV7-2, with D uncertain. The end of the DNA aligns better with TRBJ2-7, so the J call may be wrong. In germline, CDR1 is SGHTA, CDR2 FQGNSA. The CDR3 is 12 residues long. CDR3 sequence (DNA): TGTGCCAGCAGCTTAACTCTCTACGAGCAGTACTTC. Protein sequence: CASSLTLYEQYF.

This chain links TRBV10-3 with TRBJ2-3; 15 bases agree with TRBD2. This CDR3 comprises 16 residues. Germline V gene sequence: CDR1 ENHRY, CDR2 SYGVKD. Trimming took 3 bases from V and 4 from J; bases not matched to a gene: 2. CDR3 amino acids: CAISDRTSGGADTQYF. The CDR3 region has the DNA TGTGCCATCAGTGACCGGACTAGCGGGGGGGCAGATACGCAGTATTTT.